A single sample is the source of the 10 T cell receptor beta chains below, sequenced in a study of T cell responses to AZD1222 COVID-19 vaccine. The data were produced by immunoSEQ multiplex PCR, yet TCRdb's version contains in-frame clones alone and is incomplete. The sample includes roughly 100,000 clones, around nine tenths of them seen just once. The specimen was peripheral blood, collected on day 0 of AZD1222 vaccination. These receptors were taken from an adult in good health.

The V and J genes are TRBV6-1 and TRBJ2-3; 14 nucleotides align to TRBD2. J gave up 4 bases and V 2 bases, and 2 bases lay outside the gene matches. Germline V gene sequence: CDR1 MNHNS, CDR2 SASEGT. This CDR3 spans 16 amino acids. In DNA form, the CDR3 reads TGTGCCAGCAGTGAACGACTAGCGGGAGGGGCAGATACGCAGTATTTT. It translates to CASSERLAGGADTQYF.

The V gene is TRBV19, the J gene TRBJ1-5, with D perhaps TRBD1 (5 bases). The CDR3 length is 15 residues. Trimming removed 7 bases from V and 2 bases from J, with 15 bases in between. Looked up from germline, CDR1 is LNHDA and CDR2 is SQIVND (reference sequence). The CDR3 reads CASIGGTWGNQPQHF. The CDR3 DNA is TGTGCCAGTATCGGGGGGACGTGGGGCAATCAGCCCCAGCATTTT.

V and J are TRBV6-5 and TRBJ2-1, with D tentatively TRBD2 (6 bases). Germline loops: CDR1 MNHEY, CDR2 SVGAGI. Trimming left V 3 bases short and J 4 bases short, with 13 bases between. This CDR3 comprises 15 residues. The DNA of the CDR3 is TGTGCCAGCAGTTATCGGCTAGCGCCTTACAATGAGCAGTTCTTC. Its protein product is CASSYRLAPYNEQFF.

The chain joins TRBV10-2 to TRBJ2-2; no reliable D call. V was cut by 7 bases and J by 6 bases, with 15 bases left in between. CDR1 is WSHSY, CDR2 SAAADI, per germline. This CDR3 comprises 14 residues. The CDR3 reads CASNPGLHSGELFF. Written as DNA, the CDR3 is TGCGCCAGCAACCCGGGTCTTCATTCCGGGGAGCTGTTTTTT.

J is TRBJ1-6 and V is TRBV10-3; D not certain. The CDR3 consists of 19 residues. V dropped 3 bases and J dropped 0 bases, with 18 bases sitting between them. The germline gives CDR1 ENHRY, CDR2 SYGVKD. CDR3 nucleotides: TGTGCCATCAGTGAAAGAGATGGGAGTGCGAGCTCCTATAATTCACCCCTCCACTTT. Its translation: CAISERDGSASSYNSPLHF.

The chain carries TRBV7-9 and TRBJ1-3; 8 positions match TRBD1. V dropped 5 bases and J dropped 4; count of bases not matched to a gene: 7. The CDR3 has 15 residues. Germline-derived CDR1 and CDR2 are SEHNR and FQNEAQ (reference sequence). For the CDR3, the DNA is TGTGCCAGCAGCGCGACAGGGACAGGCGGAAACACCATATATTTT. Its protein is CASSATGTGGNTIYF.

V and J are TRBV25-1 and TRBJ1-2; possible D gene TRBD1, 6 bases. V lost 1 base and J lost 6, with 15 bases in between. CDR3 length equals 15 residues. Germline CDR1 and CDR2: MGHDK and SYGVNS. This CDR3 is CASSESGAGGNGYTF. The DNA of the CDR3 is TGTGCCAGCAGTGAATCCGGTGCTGGGGGCAATGGCTACACCTTC.

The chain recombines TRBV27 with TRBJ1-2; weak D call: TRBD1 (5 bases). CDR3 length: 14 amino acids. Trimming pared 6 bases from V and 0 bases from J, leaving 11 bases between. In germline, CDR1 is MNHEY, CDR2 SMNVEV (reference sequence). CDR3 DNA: TGTGCCAGCAGGGCCGCGGGGGCTAACTATGGCTACACCTTC. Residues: CASRAAGANYGYTF.

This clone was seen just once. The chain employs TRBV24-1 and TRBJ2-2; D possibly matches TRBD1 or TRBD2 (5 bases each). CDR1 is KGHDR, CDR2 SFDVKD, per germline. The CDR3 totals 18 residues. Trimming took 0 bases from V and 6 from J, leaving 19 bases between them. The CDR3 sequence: CATSDLWGPHLGSGELFF. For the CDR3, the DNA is TGTGCCACCAGTGATTTGTGGGGACCGCACTTAGGCTCCGGGGAGCTGTTTTTT.

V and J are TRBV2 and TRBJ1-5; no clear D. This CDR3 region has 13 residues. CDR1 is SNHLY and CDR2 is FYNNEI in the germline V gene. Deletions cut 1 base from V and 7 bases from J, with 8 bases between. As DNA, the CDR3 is TGTGCCAGCAGTGAAGGGGTAGGACAGCCCCAGCATTTT. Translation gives CASSEGVGQPQHF.